Sequencing of this T cell receptor beta chain was carried out in a study of glioma-infiltrating T cells after dendritic cell vaccination. Study-wide context: The vaccine used monocyte-derived dendritic cells pulsed overnight with autologous tumor lysate.

TCRB CDR3 was amplified from 2 ug genomic DNA or less. Some clones are missing from TCRdb's copy, which holds only in-frame ones; the method was immunoSEQ multiplex PCR. This sample carries tens of thousands of clones, roughly four fifths of them seen once, and the ten largest clones take approximately 2%. The time point: after dendritic cell vaccination, including at tumor progression/relapse. No glioblastoma patient carried an isocitrate dehydrogenase mutation. PBMC were collected before vaccination, two weeks after the third vaccination, and at progression. V lost 4 bases and J 2 bases, leaving 16 bases between the germline ends. CDR3 size: 15 residues. Germline values: CDR1 SGDLS, CDR2 YYNGEE.

The origin of this receptor is a human donor with glioblastoma. The sequenced sample was blood, obtained after dendritic cell vaccination. The chain has TRBV9 and TRBJ2-7; weak D call: TRBD1 (7 bases). The CDR3 loop is CASSPGARGAYEQYF. The CDR3 DNA follows: TGTGCCAGCAGCCCCGGTGCCAGGGGGGCCTACGAGCAGTACTTC.